Listed here are 27 T cell receptor beta chains from one sample, sequenced in a study of cytomegalovirus exposure and HLA in healthy donors (dated by TCRdb to the late 2010s). The library was prepared using the immunoSEQ multiplex PCR assay. For the multiplex PCR, a mixture combining 60 forward primers for TCR Vbeta segments and 13 reverse primers for TCR Jbeta segments was used. TCRdb mirrors the immuneACCESS table, restricted to in-frame sequences. Some clones are absent from its copies; in checked studies, under half trace to an unresolved V gene, and the reason for the others is unknown. The sample's table covers about 160,000 clones. The ten largest clones capture 2.1% of the sample. What was sequenced was PBMCs. The receptors were sampled from a man in his thirties or forties in good health and CMV-seronegative.

The chain has TRBV5-4 and TRBJ1-2; D perhaps matches TRBD1 (5 bases). The CDR3 is 13 amino acids. V was clipped by 1 base and J by 7 bases, with 11 bases between them. CDR1 is SGHNT, CDR2 YYREEE, per germline (reference sequence). The DNA of the CDR3 is TGTGCCAGCAGCTTGATGGACACTTCTGGCTACACCTTC. Its translation: CASSLMDTSGYTF.

V gene TRBV13 combines with J gene TRBJ2-1, with 8 bases that match TRBD2. The V gene end was trimmed by 1 base and the J gene end by 0 bases; junction bases not matched to a gene: 5. Germline assignment: CDR1 PRHDT and CDR2 FYEKMQ (reference sequence). The CDR3 contains 17 residues. The CDR3 DNA reads TGTGCCAGCAGCTTAGTCACTAGCGGTTTCTCCTACAATGAGCAGTTCTTC. It encodes CASSLVTSGFSYNEQFF.

This rearrangement joins TRBV5-1 to TRBJ2-7; TRBD2 aligns across 11 bases. CDR1 SGHRS and CDR2 YFSETQ come from the germline V gene. The CDR3 contains 17 residues. The junction had 6 bases not matched to a gene; V was cut back by 0 bases and J by 1 base. The CDR3 region is CASSLELAGGKSYEQYF. The CDR3 coding sequence is TGCGCCAGCAGCTTGGAGCTAGCGGGAGGAAAATCCTACGAGCAGTACTTC. The full variable domain, completed using reference TRBV5-1 and TRBJ2-7, is KAGVTQTPRYLIKTRGQQVTLSCSPISGHRSVSWYQQTPGQGLQFLFEYFSETQRNKGNFPGRFSGRQFSNSRSEMNVSTLELGDSALYLCASSLELAGGKSYEQYFGPGTRLTVT.

The CDR3 is CASSSPSGHYEQYF. CDR3 DNA: TGTGCCAGCAGCTCCCCGAGCGGGCACTACGAGCAGTACTTC. The chain links TRBV7-9 to TRBJ2-7; D perhaps matches TRBD2 (6 bases). Between the trimmed V and J ends, which lost 4 bases and 3 bases, there was a span of 13 bases. Looked up from germline, CDR1 is SEHNR and CDR2 is FQNEAQ (reference sequence). This CDR3 has 14 residues.

This chain joins TRBV5-6 and TRBJ2-3, with a possible D match to TRBD2 (6 bases). The V and J ends lost 3 bases and 1 base respectively, with 12 bases between them. The CDR3 contains 15 residues. Germline lookup yields CDR1 SGHDT and CDR2 YYEEEE. For the CDR3, the DNA is TGTGCCAGCAGCTACCTGGAGGGAGGCACAGATACGCAGTATTTT. It specifies CASSYLEGGTDTQYF.

The chain has TRBV28 and TRBJ1-1; possibly TRBD1 for D (6 bases). Per germline, CDR1 MDHEN and CDR2 SYDVKM. Trimming left V 3 bases short and J 1 base short, with 12 bases between. The CDR3 consists of 15 residues. CDR3: CASSFSGHQNTEAFF. Written as DNA, the CDR3 is TGTGCCAGCAGTTTTTCGGGACATCAGAACACTGAAGCTTTCTTT.

V is TRBV5-1 and J is TRBJ2-1; TRBD2 matches at 7 bases. Per the germline V gene, CDR1 is SGHRS and CDR2 is YFSETQ. V lost 4 bases, J lost 10 bases, and 17 bases stayed unmatched. CDR3 length: 16 amino acids. CDR3 coding DNA: TGCGCCAGCAGCCGGATTGGTAGGCTTGGGGGAGGGGAGCAGTTCTTC. It codes for CASSRIGRLGGGEQFF.

The gene calls are TRBV6-1 and TRBJ1-2, with TRBD1 identical over 7 bases. The germline CDR1 and CDR2 sequences are MNHNS and SASEGT. CDR3 length: 14 residues. The V segment lost 4 bases and the J segment 0 bases; nucleotides outside the gene matches: 2. CDR3: CASSAGTANYGYTF. The CDR3, as DNA: TGTGCCAGCAGTGCCGGGACAGCTAACTATGGCTACACCTTC.

The chain has TRBV10-1 and TRBJ1-2, with a weak D call TRBD1 (5 bases). Per germline, CDR1 WNHNN and CDR2 SYGVQD (reference sequence). This CDR3 is built from 13 residues. V was pared by 0 bases and J by 8 bases, with 10 bases between. CDR3 amino acids: CASSESNGAGYTF. The CDR3 nucleotides are TGCGCCAGCAGTGAGTCGAATGGGGCGGGCTACACCTTC.

The chain couples TRBV10-2 to TRBJ2-2, with D possibly matching TRBD2 (5 bases). Germline CDR1 and CDR2: WSHSY and SAAADI. Trimming removed 4 bases from V and 5 bases from J, with 14 bases in between. This CDR3 comprises 15 residues. The CDR3 here is CASSVLNTGTGELFF. The CDR3 nucleotides read TGCGCCAGCAGTGTCCTGAACACGGGGACCGGGGAGCTGTTTTTT.

V and J are TRBV28 and TRBJ2-2; 13 nucleotides line up with TRBD2. The CDR3 has 12 residues. In germline, CDR1 is MDHEN, CDR2 SYDVKM. The CDR3 DNA reads TGTGGACTAGCGGGAGGCCCCGGGGAGCTGTTTTTT. Translating gives CGLAGGPGELFF.

The chain employs TRBV28 and TRBJ1-2; 10 bases are shared with TRBD1. This CDR3 is built from 15 residues. The germline gives CDR1 MDHEN, CDR2 SYDVKM. The ends lost 5 bases at V and 6 bases at J; junction bases unmatched: 9. The CDR3 bases are TGTGCCAGCAGTGCGACAGGGGGCGCGTTACATGGCTACACCTTC. This translates into CASSATGGALHGYTF.

The chain is built from TRBV6-6 and TRBJ1-1; D remains unclear. Germline CDR1 and CDR2: MNHNY and SVGAGI (reference sequence). The V gene lost 2 bases and the J gene lost 1 base, with 8 bases spanning the gap. This CDR3 is 14 amino acids long. The CDR3 DNA reads as TGTGCCAGCAGTTACGCCGACTGGAACACTGAAGCTTTCTTT. It translates to CASSYADWNTEAFF.

The chain links TRBV6-1 to TRBJ1-5; D is uncertain. Germline CDR1 and CDR2: MNHNS and SASEGT. Trimming cost V 5 bases and J 6 bases, with 14 bases left between them. This CDR3 contains 14 residues. The CDR3 DNA sequence: TGTGCCAGCAGTCCTCTTAACTCCGGTCAGCCCCAGCATTTT. It codes for CASSPLNSGQPQHF.

The chain uses TRBV7-9 and TRBJ1-1; D is unresolved. CDR3 length: 11 amino acids. Germline V CDR1 and CDR2: SEHNR, FQNEAQ (reference sequence). Trimming removed 5 bases at V and 11 bases at J, with 12 bases between. CDR3: CASSNTGSAFF. The CDR3 bases are TGTGCCAGCAGCAACACGGGGTCGGCTTTCTTT.

The CDR3 DNA sequence: TGTGCCATCGGCGGGACCGGCTACGAGCAGTACTTC. Translating it yields CAIGGTGYEQYF. This chain links TRBV10-3 with TRBJ2-7, with a tentative D call TRBD2 (6 bases). The V end was cut by 8 bases, the J end by 3 bases, with 11 bases between. This CDR3 spans 12 amino acids. Looked up from germline, CDR1 is ENHRY and CDR2 is SYGVKD.

The rearrangement uses TRBV5-1 and TRBJ2-7; D uncertain. The CDR3 has 14 amino acids. Trimming pared 0 bases from V and 1 base from J, leaving 8 bases between. Looked up from germline, CDR1 is SGHRS and CDR2 is YFSETQ. The CDR3 DNA sequence: TGCGCCAGCAGCTTGGTTGGCGGTTCCTACGAGCAGTACTTC. Encoded protein: CASSLVGGSYEQYF.

The chain links TRBV6-1 to TRBJ1-2; 9 bases map to TRBD1. The CDR3 is made up of 15 amino acids. Germline loops: CDR1 MNHNS, CDR2 SASEGT. Trimming cost V 5 bases and J 7 bases; bases outside gene matches: 11. CDR3 sequence: CASSTGGSMSVGYTF. Here the CDR3 DNA reads TGTGCCAGCAGTACAGGGGGCTCTATGTCGGTTGGCTACACCTTC.

The chain couples TRBV11-2 to TRBJ2-3; D may be TRBD1 (6 bases). The CDR3 is 13 residues long. Per germline, CDR1 SGHAT and CDR2 FQNNGV. V lost 5 bases and J lost 5, with 11 bases in between. The CDR3 protein is CASSAHREDTQYF. In DNA form, the CDR3 reads TGTGCCAGCAGCGCCCACAGGGAAGATACGCAGTATTTT.

The chain recombines TRBV19 with TRBJ1-1, with 8 bases fitting TRBD1. V shed 1 base, J shed 2 bases, and the junction held 9 bases outside the gene matches. This CDR3 is 17 amino acids long. Germline V gene sequence: CDR1 LNHDA, CDR2 SQIVND (reference sequence). The CDR3 here is CASSIVLGQAINTEAFF. As DNA, the CDR3 is TGTGCCAGTAGTATAGTTTTGGGACAGGCGATAAACACTGAAGCTTTCTTT.

The rearrangement joins TRBV4-2 to TRBJ2-3; D gene unclear. This CDR3 is 17 amino acids long. V lost 2 bases, J lost 2 bases, and 17 bases lay in between. The germline gives CDR1 LGHNA, CDR2 YNFKEQ. CDR3: CASSQSLLHFATDTQYF. CDR3 nucleotides: TGTGCCAGCAGCCAATCCTTGCTGCACTTTGCCACAGATACGCAGTATTTT.

The genes are TRBV15 and TRBJ1-5; 9 bases align to TRBD1. In germline, CDR1 is LNHNV, CDR2 YYDKDF (reference sequence). There are 17 residues in the CDR3. Unmatched junction bases numbered 4, after V lost 0 bases and J lost 1 base. CDR3 region: CATSRDWGTGSNQPQHF. In nucleotides, the CDR3 is TGTGCCACCAGCAGAGATTGGGGGACAGGGAGCAATCAGCCCCAGCATTTT.

This chain uses TRBV7-6 with TRBJ1-1; 7 nucleotides match TRBD1. The CDR3 covers 17 residues. Germline-derived CDR1 and CDR2 are SGHVS and FNYEAQ. Trimming at V came to 1 base and at J to 2 bases, leaving 10 bases not matched to a gene. CDR3: CASSLEVMGQINTEAFF. Here the CDR3 DNA reads TGTGCCAGCAGCTTAGAGGTAATGGGACAGATCAACACTGAAGCTTTCTTT.

This sequence joins TRBV5-1 and TRBJ2-1; D not resolved. The CDR3 runs to 14 residues. CDR1 is SGHRS, CDR2 YFSETQ, per germline. Trimming took off 1 base at V and 7 bases at J, with 12 bases between the two ends. Here the CDR3 reads CASSLSSPRNEQFF. The CDR3 DNA follows: TGCGCCAGCAGCTTGTCATCCCCTAGGAATGAGCAGTTCTTC.

This chain connects TRBV14 to TRBJ1-6, with 7 bases lining up with TRBD1. CDR1 and CDR2 (germline): SGHDN, FVKESK. The CDR3 consists of 15 residues. Trimming at V came to 0 bases and at J to 7 bases, leaving 3 bases not matched to a gene. The CDR3 region is CASSQDRRGNSPLHF. CDR3 DNA: TGTGCCAGCAGCCAAGATCGCAGGGGGAATTCACCCCTCCACTTT.

V usage is TRBV6-4 and J usage is TRBJ2-1; 7 bases are shared with TRBD2. This CDR3 comprises 15 residues. The V and J ends lost 5 bases and 4 bases, in that order; junction bases with no gene match: 8. The V gene's germline CDR1 is MRHNA and CDR2 SNTAGT. CDR3 sequence reads: CASSTGTTQYNEQFF. CDR3 DNA: TGTGCCAGCAGTACCGGGACTACTCAATACAATGAGCAGTTCTTC.

The V call is TRBV6-4, the J call TRBJ1-2, with TRBD1 as a possible D gene (5 bases). There are 16 residues in the CDR3. Trimming shortened V by 7 bases and J by 8 bases, and 26 bases separated the two germline ends. Germline CDR1 and CDR2: MRHNA and SNTAGT. CDR3 DNA: TGTGCCAGCATCAGGGCAGGGCCCACCCGTTCGTCCGGCTACACCTTC. Translation gives CASIRAGPTRSSGYTF.